A selection of T cell receptor beta chains follows, all from one sample in a study of T cells in Graves' hyperthyroidism and ophthalmopathy. TCRdb recomputed calls from the multiplex PCR reads with MiXCR, one row per CDR3 protein. The sample shows approximately 150,000 distinct CDR3 sequences, 8% to 9.5% of them seen only once. The material sequenced was blood. These receptors were collected from a woman aged 18 to 35 with Graves' hyperthyroidism that later progressed to Graves' ophthalmopathy. CDR3s include the opening cysteine and the closing phenylalanine or tryptophan. The D gene is left open where the match is weak. Clone size is given for some rows only: seen once, a few or many times, or a class if the clone is expanded.

J gene,V gene,clone size,D gene,CDR3 DNA,CDR3 protein
TRBJ2-1,TRBV30,many,TRBD1,TGTGCCTGGGGGACAGGGCCAGGTGAGCAGTTCTTC,CAWGTGPGEQFF
TRBJ2-2,TRBV27,many,-,TGTGCCAGCAGTGAGAACACCGGGGAGCTGTTTTTT,CASSENTGELFF
TRBJ2-7,TRBV12-3/TRBV12-4,many,-,TGTGCCAGCAGTTCCCGGGACCCCCCCTACGAGCAGTACTTC,CASSSRDPPYEQYF
TRBJ2-7,TRBV12-3/TRBV12-4,many,-,TGTGCCAGCGGGACCTACGAGCAGTACTTC,CASGTYEQYF
TRBJ1-1,TRBV6-2/TRBV6-3,many,TRBD1,TGTGCCAGCATAGAAATCGACAGGGATAACACTGAAGCTTTCTTT,CASIEIDRDNTEAFF
TRBJ1-3,TRBV28,many,-,TGTGCCAGCCTAATGCAGGGCGCCGGAAACACCATATATTTT,CASLMQGAGNTIYF
TRBJ2-7,TRBV29-1,many,TRBD2,TGCAGCGTAGAACTAGCGGGAACAGTGTACGAGCAGTACTTC,CSVELAGTVYEQYF
TRBJ1-1,TRBV4-1,-,-,TGCGCCAGCAGCCAAGATACCGGCGGGGGCACTGAAGCTTTCTTT,CASSQDTGGGTEAFF
TRBJ1-2,TRBV6-1,many,-,TGTGCCAGCAGTGACAGGGGTGGTGGCTATGGCTACACCTTC,CASSDRGGGYGYTF
TRBJ1-2,TRBV29-1,few,-,TGCAGCGCTATAACAGGGAACTATGGCTACACCTTC,CSAITGNYGYTF
TRBJ2-1,TRBV27,few,-,TGTGCCAGCAGTTTCTCTCCCGTGGTAGCGGCTAATGAGCAGTTCTTC,CASSFSPVVAANEQFF
TRBJ2-1,TRBV4-1,few,-,TGCGCCAGCAGCCGAGATTACAATGAGCAGTTCTTC,CASSRDYNEQFF
TRBJ1-1,TRBV30,-,TRBD1,TGTGCCTGGAGAACGACCGGGACAGGGGTCACTGAAGCTTTCTTT,CAWRTTGTGVTEAFF
TRBJ1-1,TRBV14,many,-,TGTGCCAGCAGCCAAGTATCCACTGAAGCTTTCTTT,CASSQVSTEAFF
TRBJ1-1,TRBV30,many,-,TGTGCCTGGAGTTCAAGGGCTGAAGCTTTCTTT,CAWSSRAEAFF
TRBJ2-1,TRBV7-2,many,-,TGTGCCAGCAGCTTAGGGGTAGACTACAATGAGCAGTTCTTC,CASSLGVDYNEQFF
TRBJ2-3,TRBV28,many,-,TGTGCCAGCAGTTTCGTCTTTGGACGGCGTAACACAGATACGCAGTATTTT,CASSFVFGRRNTDTQYF
TRBJ1-2,TRBV28,-,-,TGTGCCAGCAGTTTATATTTCGACGGGGGGCAAGGCTATGGCTACACCTTC,CASSLYFDGGQGYGYTF
TRBJ2-3,TRBV12-3/TRBV12-4,many,-,TGTGCCAGCAGTACGATGGATACGCAGTATTTT,CASSTMDTQYF
TRBJ1-3,TRBV5-6,-,-,TGTGCCAGCAGCTTGTTTGCCAGTAGAGGAAACACCATATATTTT,CASSLFASRGNTIYF
TRBJ1-2,TRBV29-1,many,-,TGCAGCGTAGACTCAGGGACATACCCCCATGGCTACACCTTC,CSVDSGTYPHGYTF
TRBJ1-6,TRBV27,many,-,TGTGCCAGCAGTACTGGGACCGCGCTAGGATCACCCCTCCACTTT,CASSTGTALGSPLHF
TRBJ2-7,TRBV2,many,TRBD2,TGTGCCAGCCAACCGGGACTAGCGGCTAAAAGCTCCTACGAGCAGTACTTC,CASQPGLAAKSSYEQYF
TRBJ1-1,TRBV20-1,many,-,TGCAGTGCTCGGGCCGCAATTTCTGAAGCTTTCTTT,CSARAAISEAFF
TRBJ2-5,TRBV6-1,many,-,TGTGCCAGCAGTGAATGGGCTTACCAAGAGACCCAGTACTTC,CASSEWAYQETQYF
TRBJ1-1,TRBV20-1,many,TRBD1,TGCAGTGCTAGAGATCAGGGGGCGATTGGCACTGAAGCTTTCTTT,CSARDQGAIGTEAFF
TRBJ2-3,TRBV19,many,TRBD2,TGTGCCAGTAGTATGGAGGGTAGCGGGGGAAATACGCAGTATTTT,CASSMEGSGGNTQYF
TRBJ1-1,TRBV7-9,-,-,TGTGCCAGCAGCAGGAGGGGGGGGGGGGAGATGAACACTGAAGCTTTCTTT,CASSRRGGGEMNTEAFF
TRBJ2-2,TRBV4-1,many,TRBD1,TGCGCCAGCAGCCCGAGGACAGGACTTATCCCCGGGGAGCTGTTTTTT,CASSPRTGLIPGELFF
TRBJ1-2,TRBV27,many,TRBD1,TGTGCCAGCAGTCCGGCGATGGACAGGGGCCTCTCGGGGGGCTACACCTTC,CASSPAMDRGLSGGYTF
TRBJ2-1,TRBV29-1,many,-,TGCAGCGTCTACGGGACTGGGCTGTCTGAGCAGTTCTTC,CSVYGTGLSEQFF
TRBJ2-7,TRBV20-1,many,-,TGCAGTGCTAGAGTGGTGACAGGATCCTACGAGCAGTACTTC,CSARVVTGSYEQYF